This is a list of T cell receptor beta chains from one sample in a study of T cell repertoires in cytomegalovirus infection. From the reads, TCRdb called clonotypes with MiXCR, one entry per CDR3 protein. Of approximately 910,000 distinct CDR3 sequences listed, under 40% are singletons. What these receptors recognize is not known. Sequencing used cultured CD8+ T cells from PBMCs, obtained from culture after CMV antigen stimulation. The receptors originated from a human donor in good health (CMV status not recorded). Some clones in this sample may be carry-over from other donors' samples. Both conserved end residues are part of each CDR3. D genes are given only for firm matches. Only some rows state a clone size, as once, few, many or a class for expanded clones.

D gene	clone size	V gene	J gene	CDR3 DNA	CDR3 protein
-	-	TRBV19	TRBJ1-3	TGTGCCAGTAGTCCGACCGAGACCTTATCCGGAAACACCATATATTTT	CASSPTETLSGNTIYF
-	few	TRBV7-2	TRBJ2-5	TGTGCCAGCAGCTTACTTTCTGCGGAGACCCAGTACTTC	CASSLLSAETQYF
TRBD2	-	TRBV7-6	TRBJ2-7	TGTGCCAGCAGCTTAAACGGGGGGTTCGACGAGCAGTACTTC	CASSLNGGFDEQYF
-	-	TRBV5-1	TRBJ2-3	TGCGCCAGCAGCTTGGTGTCACATCACCAGGATACGCAGTATTTT	CASSLVSHHQDTQYF
-	-	TRBV19	TRBJ1-1	TGTGTCAGTAGCGGAAACACTGAAGCTTTCTTT	CVSSGNTEAFF
-	-	TRBV6-6	TRBJ1-2	TGTGCCAGCAGTTACTCGAACCAGGACTATGGCTACACCTTC	CASSYSNQDYGYTF
TRBD1	few	TRBV12-5	TRBJ2-1	TGTGCTAGTCTTAGGGACAGGTATGAGCAGTTCTTC	CASLRDRYEQFF
TRBD1	few	TRBV5-1	TRBJ1-1	TGCGCCAGCAGCTCGAGGACAGGGTTCACTGAAGCTTTCTTT	CASSSRTGFTEAFF
-	many	TRBV7-8	TRBJ2-1	TGTGCCAGCAGCCCAGGAGGAGGATACAATGAGCAGTTCTTC	CASSPGGGYNEQFF
-	-	TRBV19	TRBJ2-1	TGTGCCAGTAGTATACGACGGGATGGCAATGAGCAGTTCTTC	CASSIRRDGNEQFF
TRBD1	few	TRBV19	TRBJ2-7	TGTGCCAGTAGTAAACAGGGGCCTTACGAGCAGTACTTC	CASSKQGPYEQYF
-	many	TRBV7-2	TRBJ2-5	TGTGCCAGCAGCTTATTTCCGGACGAAGAGACCCAGTACTTC	CASSLFPDEETQYF
TRBD2	-	TRBV7-4	TRBJ2-1	TGTGCCAGCAGCTTCGGACTAGCGAGCAATGAGCAGTTCTTC	CASSFGLASNEQFF
TRBD2	-	TRBV5-1	TRBJ2-1	TGCGCCAGCAGCTTGGGCGGGGGGGCCTCCTACAATGAGCAGTTCTTC	CASSLGGGASYNEQFF
-	few	TRBV14	TRBJ2-1	TGTGCCAGCAGCCAAGAGGGCAGACTGATATCCTACAATGAGCAGTTCTTC	CASSQEGRLISYNEQFF
TRBD1	many	TRBV7-6	TRBJ1-2	TGTGCCAGCAGCTTAGCCCGAGGGGGCAAGGATGGCTACACCTTC	CASSLARGGKDGYTF
-	few	TRBV6-2/TRBV6-3	TRBJ1-1	TGTGCCAGCAGAGCCCTGAATTATATGAACACTGAAGCTTTCTTT	CASRALNYMNTEAFF
-	few	TRBV4-1	TRBJ1-5	TGCGCCAGCAGCCAAATGGAAACGGAATTCAATCAGCCCCAGCATTTT	CASSQMETEFNQPQHF
-	few	TRBV4-1	TRBJ1-5	TGCGCCAGCAGCCAACAAATGGGTAGCAATCAGCCCCAGCATTTT	CASSQQMGSNQPQHF
TRBD1	few	TRBV2	TRBJ1-2	TGTGCCAGCAAGAACAGGGGTTATGGCTACACCTTC	CASKNRGYGYTF
TRBD1	-	TRBV19	TRBJ2-7	TGTGCCAGTAGTCTGACAGGGGGAAGGTACGAGCAGTACTTC	CASSLTGGRYEQYF